Below, 9 T cell receptor beta chains from the same sample are listed, as sequenced in a study of shared clonotypes between healthy human individuals. Sequencing was performed with immunoSEQ multiplex PCR; in TCRdb, only in-frame clones are kept and a portion is missing. This sample has hundreds of thousands of clones, with 80% to 95% found just once. Cells designated naive CD8 were CD45RO-negative and were positively selected for CCR7, with terminally differentiated effector memory CD45RA+ cells excluded. The sample taken for sequencing was naive CD8+ T cells sorted from blood. The receptor source for this set is a man between 25 and 39 years old in good health.

In the case of this clone: Other DNA variants within this sample encode the same CDR3. The chain couples TRBV7-9 to TRBJ2-5; 7 bases match TRBD1. The germline V gene has CDR1 SEHNR and CDR2 FQNEAQ (reference sequence). The CDR3 loop spans 15 amino acids. Trimming cost V 1 base and J 1 base; bases outside gene matches: 3. In DNA, the CDR3 is TGTGCCAGCAGCTTAGTTGCAGGGGGCCAAGAGACCCAGTACTTC. The encoded protein is CASSLVAGGQETQYF.

The CDR3 bases are TGTGCCACCAGCATCCTGAAGGCATCAGATACGCAGTATTTT. Its protein product is CATSILKASDTQYF. V usage is TRBV15 and J usage is TRBJ2-3; D not resolved. Germline V gives CDR1 LNHNV, CDR2 YYDKDF (reference sequence). This CDR3 has 14 residues. Trimming cost V 4 bases and J 4 bases, with 12 bases left between them.

The gene calls are TRBV23-1 and TRBJ2-1; no firm D call. TRBV23-1 is annotated as an ORF whose role is uncertain. Trimming shortened V by 0 bases and J by 4 bases, and 7 bases separated the two germline ends. The CDR3 totals 14 residues. The CDR3: CASSQSRPYNEQFF. The CDR3 region has the DNA TGCGCCAGCAGTCAATCTAGGCCTTACAATGAGCAGTTCTTC.

The chain couples TRBV27 to TRBJ1-5, with 7 nucleotides matching TRBD1. CDR3 length: 15 residues. The V gene's germline CDR1 is MNHEY and CDR2 SMNVEV (reference sequence). V was pared by 7 bases and J by 3 bases, with 9 bases of the junction left unmatched. CDR3 sequence (DNA): TGTGCCAGCATGATACAGGGGTTCTCCAATCAGCCCCAGCATTTT. Translation: CASMIQGFSNQPQHF.

The rearrangement uses TRBV29-1 and TRBJ2-7, with D perhaps matching TRBD2 (6 bases). This CDR3 comprises 12 residues. Germline V gene data show CDR1 as SQVTM and CDR2 as ANQGSEA. The V and J ends lost 5 bases and 0 bases respectively, with 8 bases between them. CDR3 sequence: CSVRGDSYEQYF. The CDR3 DNA reads TGCAGCGTTCGCGGGGACTCCTACGAGCAGTACTTC.

This clone was counted only a few times. The J gene is TRBJ2-3, the V gene TRBV21-1; the D segment call TRBD1 is taken from the table without a DNA check. TRBV21-1 is flagged as a pseudogene. The CDR3 runs to 14 residues. CDR3 bases: TGTGCCAGCAGCAAAGGTCTCCGGCCAGGTACGCAGTATTTT. Encoded protein: CASSKGLRPGTQYF.

The chain recombines TRBV28 with TRBJ2-1; no clear D. V lost 7 bases, J lost 0 bases, and 7 bases lay in between. Germline CDR1 reads MDHEN; CDR2 reads SYDVKM. The CDR3 runs to 13 residues. The CDR3 region is CASTSISYNEQFF. The CDR3 DNA follows: TGTGCCAGCACCTCCATCTCCTACAATGAGCAGTTCTTC. Filled out from reference TRBV28 and TRBJ2-1, the complete variable domain reads DVKVTQSSRYLVKRTGEKVFLECVQDMDHENMFWYRQDPGLGLRLIYFSYDVKMKEKGDIPEGYSVSREKKERFSLILESASTNQTSMYLCASTSISYNEQFFGPGTRLTVL.

J is TRBJ2-5 and V is TRBV20-1; 8 nucleotides match TRBD1. Germline CDR1 DFQATT, CDR2 SNEGSKA (reference sequence). CDR3 length equals 11 residues. V lost 5 bases and J lost 8; bases outside the gene matches: 4. CDR3 DNA: TGCAGTGCTCTGACAGGGGTCACCCAGTACTTC. This codes for CSALTGVTQYF.

V gene TRBV28 combines with J gene TRBJ2-3; 9 positions match TRBD1. The CDR3 totals 16 residues. V dropped 6 bases and J dropped 2; count of bases not matched to a gene: 9. In germline, CDR1 is MDHEN, CDR2 SYDVKM. In DNA form, the CDR3 reads TGTGCCAGCAGCCAACTTGGGACAGGGACCACAGATACGCAGTATTTT. Protein: CASSQLGTGTTDTQYF.